This TCR beta chain was obtained from a study of shared T cell receptors in the human thymus. Sequencing was performed with immunoSEQ multiplex PCR; in TCRdb, only in-frame clones are kept and a portion is missing. This table holds roughly 710,000 clones, over 75% found once. The CDR3 extends over 16 amino acids. V gave up 4 bases and J gave up 6 bases, with 21 bases separating them. Germline lookup yields CDR1 SGHDT and CDR2 YYEEEE. The sample was also reused in another study, on human thymus T cells. That paper adds: Thymus was obtained from resections taken during corrective heart surgery. Thymic and blood repertoires seemed to show skewed V and J gene use. There were highly overlapping thymic repertoires among unrelated individuals, as related research reported.

The sequenced material came from thymocytes. The chain has TRBV5-6 and TRBJ2-3; D is uncertain. This clonotype was sampled from a girl in the first two years of life with a congenital heart defect. The CDR3 nucleotides read TGTGCCAGCAGCCGGAAACACCCAGTAGCATCCGATACGCAGTATTTT. As protein: CASSRKHPVASDTQYF.